The rows below give T cell receptor beta chains drawn from one sample of a study of PD-L1 blockade in urothelial cancer. Only in-frame clones appear in the TCRdb table, and some are missing; sequencing was by immunoSEQ multiplex PCR. Found here are roughly 76,000 clones, approximately 90% of them singletons; the top ten hold roughly 0.87%. The specimen comprised PBMCs, sampled around atezolizumab (anti-PD-L1) treatment. The receptor set was obtained from a woman at least 80 years old with urothelial cancer. Both conserved end residues are part of each CDR3. Fields, in order: V gene, CDR3 length, clone size, D gene, J gene, CDR3 DNA, CDR3 protein. D genes are given only for firm matches. Part of the rows lack a size; the others show once, few, many or a class for expanded clones.

V: TRBV2; length: 13; size: .; D: TRBD1; J: TRBJ2-7; DNA: TGTGCCAGCAGCCTCTTACAGGGGATCGAGCAGTACTTC; CDR3: CASSLLQGIEQYF
V: TRBV11-2; length: 15; size: .; D: .; J: TRBJ2-7; DNA: TGTGCCAGCAGCTTGGGACTTCACCCTTCCTACGAGCAGTACTTC; CDR3: CASSLGLHPSYEQYF
V: TRBV5-8; length: 15; size: .; D: .; J: TRBJ2-2; DNA: TGTGCCAGCAGCCAACTCCCAGGGGCCGCCGGGGAGCTGTTTTTT; CDR3: CASSQLPGAAGELFF
V: TRBV6-1; length: 13; size: .; D: TRBD1; J: TRBJ2-7; DNA: TGTGCCACCCTAAGGACAGGAACCTACGAGCAGTACTTC; CDR3: CATLRTGTYEQYF
V: TRBV10-2; length: 15; size: .; D: .; J: TRBJ2-7; DNA: TGCGCCAGCAGCCTCCGAGTGGAGAGGGATTACGAGCAGTACTTC; CDR3: CASSLRVERDYEQYF
V: TRBV7-8; length: 13; size: .; D: .; J: TRBJ1-1; DNA: TGTGCCAGCAGCGTAGATGGTCCAGGTCGGGCTTTCTTT; CDR3: CASSVDGPGRAFF
V: TRBV5-1; length: 14; size: .; D: .; J: TRBJ2-5; DNA: TGCGCCAGCAGCCCCCCTCTTTCCGGAGAGACCCAGTACTTC; CDR3: CASSPPLSGETQYF
V: TRBV27; length: 18; size: once; D: TRBD2; J: TRBJ2-1; DNA: TGTGCCAGCAGTCAACTAGCGCTCCCCTCCTATAACTACAATGAGCAGTTCTTC; CDR3: CASSQLALPSYNYNEQFF
V: TRBV28; length: 15; size: .; D: TRBD2; J: TRBJ2-1; DNA: TGTGCCAGCAGTCCGACTAGCGGGCCCTACAATGAGCAGTTCTTC; CDR3: CASSPTSGPYNEQFF
V: TRBV2; length: 14; size: .; D: .; J: TRBJ1-2; DNA: TGTGCCAGCAGTACCCGCACAGGGAATAGTGGCTACACCTTC; CDR3: CASSTRTGNSGYTF
V: TRBV6-5; length: 16; size: .; D: .; J: TRBJ1-5; DNA: TGTGCCAGCAGTTCCCTGGGGGGGATGAGCAATCAGCCCCAGCATTTT; CDR3: CASSSLGGMSNQPQHF
V: TRBV7-8; length: 15; size: few; D: TRBD2; J: TRBJ2-7; DNA: TGTGCCAGCAGCCCCGCTGGACTAGCGGGAGACGAGCAGTACTTC; CDR3: CASSPAGLAGDEQYF
V: TRBV5-1; length: 15; size: .; D: TRBD1; J: TRBJ2-1; DNA: TGCGCCAGCAGCTGGGGGACAGGGAAGTACAATGAGCAGTTCTTC; CDR3: CASSWGTGKYNEQFF
V: TRBV19; length: 18; size: .; D: TRBD2; J: TRBJ2-1; DNA: TGTGCCAGTAGTCGGTGGGGGGCTACGACTAGCGGGATCAATGAGCAGTTCTTC; CDR3: CASSRWGATTSGINEQFF
V: TRBV5-1; length: 16; size: once; D: .; J: TRBJ2-3; DNA: TGCGCCAGCAGCCCGACAGGGAGGATATCCACAGATACGCAGTATTTT; CDR3: CASSPTGRISTDTQYF
V: TRBV30; length: 13; size: .; D: .; J: TRBJ1-5; DNA: TGTGCCTGGACCGGGGGGGCGAATCAGCCCCAGCATTTT; CDR3: CAWTGGANQPQHF
V: TRBV28; length: 15; size: .; D: TRBD1; J: TRBJ1-5; DNA: TGTGCCAGCGCCCGGACAGGGGTAAGCAATCAGCCCCAGCATTTT; CDR3: CASARTGVSNQPQHF
V: TRBV5-1; length: 16; size: .; D: TRBD1; J: TRBJ2-7; DNA: TGCGCCAGCAGCTTGATCGGGACAGGGCGGGACCACGAGCAGTACTTC; CDR3: CASSLIGTGRDHEQYF